The 19 T cell receptor beta chains given below trace back to one sample, sequenced in a study of monozygotic twins with inflammatory bowel disease. TCRdb re-called the 5' RACE reads; one entry per CDR3 protein, DNA not given. The repertoire table contains around 410,000 distinct CDR3 sequences. Sequenced input: blood. The receptors shown here come from a human donor with ulcerative colitis or Crohn's disease, or a healthy co-twin of an affected twin (not recorded which).

The gene calls are TRBV5-4 and TRBJ1-1; as DNA is missing, the TRBD1 call by TCRdb cannot be tested. The CDR3 sequence is 13 residues long. The germline V gene has CDR1 SGHNT and CDR2 YYREEE (reference sequence). CDR3 in amino acids: CASNKKEATEAFF. The full variable domain, completed using reference TRBV5-4 and TRBJ1-1, is ETGVTQSPTHLIKTRGQQVTLRCSSQSGHNTVSWYQQALGQGPQFIFQYYREEENGRGNFPPRFSGLQFPNYSSELNVNALELDDSALYLCASNKKEATEAFFGQGTRLTVV.

V gene TRBV5-1 combines with J gene TRBJ2-2; TCRdb's assignment of TRBD1 cannot be checked, as there is no DNA. The CDR3 has 14 amino acids. In germline, CDR1 is SGHRS, CDR2 YFSETQ. The CDR3 reads CASSPRQHTGELFF.

The chain joins TRBV12-3 or TRBV12-4 to TRBJ2-1; TCRdb indicates TRBD1, and absent DNA this call remains unverified. The length of the CDR3 is 15 residues. The CDR3 spells CASKTGTGSDNEQFF.

The chain couples TRBV5-1 to TRBJ2-6. Germline CDR1 reads SGHRS; CDR2 reads YFSETQ. The CDR3 runs 15 residues. CDR3: CASSLLGAGANVLTF.

This chain connects TRBV24-1 to TRBJ1-2; there is no DNA to check the TCRdb D call of TRBD1. CDR1 and CDR2 (germline): KGHDR, SFDVKD. This CDR3 comprises 16 residues. CDR3: CATSAESHSGHYGYTF.

The chain has TRBV20-1 and TRBJ1-5; TCRdb's D call of TRBD1 is untestable without DNA. This CDR3 has 13 residues. Germline V gene lookup returns CDR1 DFQATT and CDR2 SNEGSKA (reference sequence). The CDR3 spells CSARGQGNQPQHF.

V is TRBV11-2 and J is TRBJ2-2; without DNA, the TCRdb call of TRBD1 cannot be checked. This CDR3 contains 14 residues. Germline values: CDR1 SGHAT, CDR2 FQNNGV. CDR3 loop: CASSNQGAGGELFF.

This chain connects TRBV11-1 to TRBJ2-2; checking the TCRdb D call of TRBD1 is not possible without DNA. The germline gives CDR1 SGHAT, CDR2 FQDESV (reference sequence). This CDR3 contains 21 residues. This CDR3 reads CASSFNIGGGERSPNTGELFF.

This chain connects TRBV5-4 to TRBJ2-3; without DNA, the TCRdb call of TRBD2 cannot be checked. Germline V gene data show CDR1 as SGHNT and CDR2 as YYREEE (reference sequence). CDR3 length equals 15 residues. This CDR3 is CASSLGGLAGASQYF.

This chain links TRBV2 with TRBJ2-2; the D gene TCRdb calls, TRBD2, cannot be checked with no DNA. There are 15 residues in the CDR3. Germline V gives CDR1 SNHLY, CDR2 FYNNEI. CDR3: CASSGLASNTGELFF.

The chain joins TRBV5-1 to TRBJ1-6; TCRdb proposes TRBD1, but this gene call is untestable without DNA. Germline CDR1 reads SGHRS; CDR2 reads YFSETQ. This CDR3 has 16 residues. The CDR3 sequence: CASSLTTGSYNSPLHF.

The V call is TRBV6-1, the J call TRBJ2-7; TCRdb gives TRBD1 as the D gene, but with no DNA this cannot be confirmed. The CDR3 sequence is 13 residues long. Germline-derived CDR1 and CDR2 are MNHNS and SASEGT. CDR3 residues: CASPGQELYEQYF.

The chain carries TRBV28 and TRBJ2-5; the TRBD1 assignment by TCRdb is unverifiable without DNA. From germline, CDR1 is MDHEN and CDR2 SYDVKM. The CDR3 contains 15 residues. The CDR3 is CASSLGQGHRETQYF. The complete variable domain, with remaining parts taken from reference TRBV28 and TRBJ2-5, reads DVKVTQSSRYLVKRTGEKVFLECVQDMDHENMFWYRQDPGLGLRLIYFSYDVKMKEKGDIPEGYSVSREKKERFSLILESASTNQTSMYLCASSLGQGHRETQYFGPGTRLLVL.

The chain combines TRBV7-9 with TRBJ1-1; the TCRdb D gene call, TRBD1, has no DNA to confirm it. The V gene's germline CDR1 is SEHNR and CDR2 FQNEAQ (reference sequence). CDR3 length equals 14 residues. The CDR3 spells CASSLLSSPPEAFF.

The chain joins TRBV6-5 to TRBJ1-1; TCRdb names TRBD1, which stays unverified in the absence of DNA. The CDR3 sequence is 13 residues long. Germline CDR1 MNHEY, CDR2 SVGAGI. This CDR3 is CASSSWDPAEAFF.

The chain links TRBV27 to TRBJ2-5; the TCRdb D gene call, TRBD2, has no DNA to confirm it. The CDR3 spans 16 residues. CDR1 is MNHEY and CDR2 is SMNVEV in the germline V gene (reference sequence). The CDR3 loop reads CASSPLAGQYQETQYF.

The V and J genes are TRBV12-3 or TRBV12-4 and TRBJ2-5; without DNA, the TCRdb call of TRBD1 cannot be checked. The CDR3 covers 14 residues. CDR3 protein: CASSPEGRGGTQYF.

This sequence joins TRBV18 and TRBJ2-1; the TCRdb call, TRBD1, lacks DNA for checking. This CDR3 has 16 residues. Germline CDR1 reads KGHSH; CDR2 reads LQKENI. This CDR3 reads CASSATITPAANEQFF.

This chain joins TRBV5-1 and TRBJ2-6. Germline V CDR1 and CDR2: SGHRS, YFSETQ. The CDR3 spans 17 residues. The CDR3: CASSRPPGDSGANVLTF.